Below are 5 T cell receptor beta chains sequenced from a single sample in a study of radiotherapy plus CTLA-4 blockade in lung cancer. Libraries were prepared by immunoSEQ multiplex PCR; TCRdb keeps only in-frame clonotypes and omits some of them. The sample comprises around 91,000 clones, about 91% of which are singletons, and 4.5% to 6% rests with the top ten. The sequencing here drew on peripheral blood, taken from a patient treated with radiotherapy plus ipilimumab. The receptors were sampled from a human donor with non-small cell lung cancer that progressed on radiotherapy plus ipilimumab.

This clone appeared a single time. The rearrangement joins TRBV18 to TRBJ2-2; 7 nucleotides line up with TRBD2. Per germline, CDR1 KGHSH and CDR2 LQKENI. Trimming at V came to 3 bases and at J to 5 bases, leaving 9 bases not matched to a gene. The CDR3 length is 16 residues. CDR3 loop: CASSPLAGEGTGELFF. The CDR3 nucleotides read TGTGCCAGCTCACCCCTTGCGGGAGAGGGGACCGGGGAGCTGTTTTTT.

V is TRBV18 and J is TRBJ2-6, with 7 bases matching TRBD1. Trimming removed 2 bases from V and 2 bases from J; junction bases left unmatched: 12. The CDR3 loop spans 19 amino acids. Germline V gene sequence: CDR1 KGHSH, CDR2 LQKENI. This CDR3 is CASSPFRQGVTPGANVLTF. As DNA, the CDR3 is TGTGCCAGCTCACCATTCCGACAGGGCGTGACCCCTGGGGCCAACGTCCTGACTTTC.

The genes are TRBV7-9 and TRBJ2-5, with D maybe TRBD2 (6 bases). The CDR3 has 13 amino acids. CDR1 is SEHNR, CDR2 FQNEAQ, per germline (reference sequence). V lost 5 bases, J lost 6 bases, and 13 bases lay in between. Here the CDR3 reads CASSQGTSQTQYF. CDR3 bases: TGTGCCAGCAGCCAAGGGACTTCGCAGACCCAGTACTTC.

This chain's CDR3 is CASSPRRESGYEQYF. In nucleotides, the CDR3 is TGTGCCAGCTCACCACGTCGAGAGAGTGGGTACGAGCAGTACTTC. V usage is TRBV18 and J usage is TRBJ2-7; D is unresolved. The CDR3 loop spans 15 amino acids. Germline V CDR1 and CDR2: KGHSH, LQKENI. Between the trimmed V and J ends, which lost 1 base and 4 bases, there was a span of 14 bases.

The V gene is TRBV15, the J gene TRBJ1-4, with D uncertain. Germline CDR1 is LNHNV and CDR2 is YYDKDF (reference sequence). Trimming took off 0 bases at V and 5 bases at J, with 13 bases between the two ends. The CDR3 is 16 amino acids. The CDR3 protein is CATSREWSGSNEKLFF. In DNA, the CDR3 is TGTGCCACCAGCAGAGAGTGGTCCGGGTCCAATGAAAAACTGTTTTTT.